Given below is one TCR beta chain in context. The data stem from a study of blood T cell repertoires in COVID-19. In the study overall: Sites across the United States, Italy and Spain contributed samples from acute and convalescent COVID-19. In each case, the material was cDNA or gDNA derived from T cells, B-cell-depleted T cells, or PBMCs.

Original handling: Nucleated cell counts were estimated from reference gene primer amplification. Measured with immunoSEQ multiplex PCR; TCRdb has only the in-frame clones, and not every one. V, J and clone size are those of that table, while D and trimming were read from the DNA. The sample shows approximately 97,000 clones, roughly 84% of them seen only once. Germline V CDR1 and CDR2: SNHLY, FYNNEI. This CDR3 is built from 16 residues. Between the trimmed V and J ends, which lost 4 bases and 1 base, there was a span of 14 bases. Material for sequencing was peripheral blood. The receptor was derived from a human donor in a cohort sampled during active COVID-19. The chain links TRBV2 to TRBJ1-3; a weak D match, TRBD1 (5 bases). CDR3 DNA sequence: TGTGCCAGCAGTGCTACAGGTGCTCGTTCTGGAAACACCATATATTTT. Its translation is CASSATGARSGNTIYF.